These 2 T cell receptor beta chains were sequenced from one sample in a study of response to subunit inactivated influenza vaccine. Each CDR3 protein is one row after TCRdb ran MiXCR on the RT-PCR reads. The profile shows 300,000 to 350,000 distinct CDR3 sequences, 21% of them singletons. The sample consisted of PBMCs from blood, taken about 19 months after vaccination. The receptors come from a man aged 50 to 69 who received an inactivated influenza vaccine.

This clonotype was counted a few times. This chain connects TRBV21-1 to TRBJ1-2. TRBV21-1 is assigned pseudogene status. The length of the CDR3 is 15 residues. The CDR3 bases are TGTGCCAGCAGCAACCACTCAGAGGCGAACTATGGCTACACCTTC. This sequence encodes CASSNHSEANYGYTF.

The J gene is TRBJ2-7, the V gene TRBV25-1; the match to TRBD1 covers 9 bases. Germline V gene sequence: CDR1 MGHDK, CDR2 SYGVNS. This CDR3 comprises 15 residues. The junction had 8 bases not matched to a gene; V was cut back by 8 bases and J by 0 bases. This CDR3 is CASSPGTGLSYEQYF. The CDR3 DNA follows: TGTGCCAGCTCCCCCGGGACAGGGCTCTCCTACGAGCAGTACTTC.